A single sample is the source of the 19 T cell receptor beta chains below, sequenced in a study of identical twins. TCRdb analysed the 5' RACE reads with MiXCR anew, one entry per CDR3 protein. The sample lists 430,000 or so distinct CDR3 sequences, roughly 24% seen once, with around 3% in the top ten. This same sample was also taken into another study, of T cells expressing NK-cell markers.

Sequencing was carried out using CD4+ T cells sorted from blood. Source of these receptors: a young woman in good health.

This clonotype was observed a handful of times. CDR3 coding DNA: TGTGCCATCAGTGAGACCAGCGGGAGGGCCATTGGGGAGCTGTTTTTT. Protein product: CAISETSGRAIGELFF. J is TRBJ2-2 and V is TRBV10-3; TRBD2 matches at 10 bases. There are 16 residues in the CDR3. V lost 2 bases to trimming and J lost 8 bases; unmatched junction nucleotides: 8. Germline-derived CDR1 and CDR2 are ENHRY and SYGVKD.

The rearrangement links TRBV10-2 to TRBJ2-3; 10 bases fit TRBD2. The CDR3 is made up of 18 amino acids. The germline CDR1 and CDR2 sequences are WSHSY and SAAADI. The V gene end was trimmed by 0 bases and the J gene end by 4 bases; junction bases not matched to a gene: 10. For the CDR3, the DNA is TGCGCCAGCAGTGAGTCCCCTCAAGGGCTAGCGGGGGCAGATACGCAGTATTTT. It yields the protein CASSESPQGLAGADTQYF.

The chain is built from TRBV29-1 and TRBJ2-3, with a possible D match to TRBD2 (5 bases). The CDR3 extends over 14 amino acids. Germline lookup yields CDR1 SQVTM and CDR2 ANQGSEA. V was cut by 8 bases and J by 2 bases, with 17 bases left in between. This CDR3 reads CSLRPSGVTDTQYF. The CDR3 bases are TGCAGCCTACGTCCCAGCGGCGTCACAGATACGCAGTATTTT.

This clonotype was picked up a small number of times. The V call is TRBV21-1, the J call TRBJ2-7; the table's D call TRBD2 went unverified against the DNA. TRBV21-1 is annotated as a pseudogene. The CDR3 contains 20 residues. DNA of the CDR3: TGTGCCAGCAGCAAAGTGGGAGGGACTAGCGGAAATGAGATAGTCTACGAGCAGTACTTC. Translated: CASSKVGGTSGNEIVYEQYF.

V usage is TRBV6-2 or TRBV6-3 and J usage is TRBJ2-7, with D possibly TRBD1 on 6 matching bases. Germline assignment: CDR1 MNHEY and CDR2 SVGEGT. V dropped 5 bases and J dropped 3 bases, with 23 bases sitting between them. This CDR3 has 17 residues. The CDR3 bases are TGTGCCAGCAGTATCATCCCCTCAGGGGCGCTAATCTACGAGCAGTACTTC. Its translation: CASSIIPSGALIYEQYF.

The table lists this clonotype with a few counts. The chain's CDR3 is CASSLGGRVSGEQFF. The CDR3 DNA reads as TGTGCCAGCAGCTTAGGTGGGCGGGTCAGCGGGGAGCAGTTCTTC. This rearrangement joins TRBV7-2 to TRBJ2-1; perhaps TRBD2 as D (6 bases). The ends were cut back, 1 base at V and 10 bases at J, with 17 bases in the middle. Germline loops: CDR1 SGHTA, CDR2 FQGNSA. This CDR3 comprises 15 residues.

This clonotype turned up a few times. J is TRBJ2-2 and V is TRBV11-2; D possibly corresponds to TRBD1 (5 bases). Per the germline V gene, CDR1 is SGHAT and CDR2 is FQNNGV. The CDR3 has 14 amino acids. With 7 bases removed from V and 9 bases from J, the gap between germline ends came to 18 bases. DNA of the CDR3: TGTGCCAGCACCAGAAGGCAGGGCGAACGGGAGCTGTTTTTT. Its translation is CASTRRQGERELFF.

The chain links TRBV6-5 to TRBJ1-1; no clear D gene. The CDR3 totals 15 residues. CDR1 is MNHEY and CDR2 is SVGAGI in the germline V gene. Trimming took 4 bases from V and 2 from J, leaving 14 bases between them. The DNA for the CDR3 is TGTGCCAGCAGTTCGAAACGACTGGCAAACACTGAAGCTTTCTTT. Its protein is CASSSKRLANTEAFF.

The chain combines TRBV2 with TRBJ1-1; 7 nucleotides line up with TRBD1. Germline values: CDR1 SNHLY, CDR2 FYNNEI. The CDR3 loop spans 15 amino acids. The ends lost 7 bases at V and 1 base at J; junction bases unmatched: 9. In DNA, the CDR3 is TGTGCCAGCACCCCAACCCGGACAGGGAACACTGAAGCTTTCTTT. This sequence encodes CASTPTRTGNTEAFF.

The J gene is TRBJ2-3, the V gene TRBV20-1; D remains unclear. V shed 0 bases and J shed 6 bases, with 13 bases lying between them. This CDR3 has 14 residues. Per germline, CDR1 DFQATT and CDR2 SNEGSKA (reference sequence). CDR3 sequence: CSARDLNIRDTQYF. The CDR3 coding sequence is TGCAGTGCTAGAGATCTTAATATTCGGGATACGCAGTATTTT.

The rearrangement joins TRBV5-4 to TRBJ2-3; no reliable D call. Trimming left V 4 bases short and J 6 bases short, with 12 bases between. This CDR3 spans 13 amino acids. From germline, CDR1 is SGHNT and CDR2 YYREEE (reference sequence). CDR3 in DNA: TGTGCCAGCAGCATAACAATCGAGGATACGCAGTATTTT. Its translation is CASSITIEDTQYF.

The chain uses TRBV30 and TRBJ1-2; D unresolved. Trimming took 2 bases from V and 2 from J, leaving 12 bases between them. The V gene's germline CDR1 is GTSNPN and CDR2 SVGIG (reference sequence). This CDR3 contains 14 residues. Here the CDR3 reads CAWSRTTSNYGYTF. The CDR3 DNA reads TGTGCCTGGAGTAGAACTACCTCGAACTATGGCTACACCTTC.

CDR3 coding DNA: TGCGCCAGCATAGCTAGCACTGAAGCTTTCTTT. It translates to CASIASTEAFF. The chain has TRBV10-2 and TRBJ1-1; D unclear. The V gene's germline CDR1 is WSHSY and CDR2 SAAADI. The CDR3 loop spans 11 amino acids. Trimming removed 7 bases from V and 4 bases from J, with 7 bases in between.

In its sample, this clonotype was seen a few times. The chain uses TRBV20-1 and TRBJ1-1; weak D call: TRBD1 (6 bases). CDR1 and CDR2 (germline): DFQATT, SNEGSKA (reference sequence). With 5 bases removed from V and 11 bases from J, the gap between germline ends came to 15 bases. The CDR3 is 11 residues long. The CDR3 is CSAVEGVRAFF. The DNA of the CDR3 is TGCAGTGCTGTAGAGGGGGTTCGGGCTTTCTTT.

This clonotype was seen a handful of times. V usage is TRBV9 and J usage is TRBJ2-5; 10 nucleotides match TRBD2. With V trimmed by 0 bases and J by 4 bases, 15 bases remained unmatched. The CDR3 sequence is 19 residues long. The germline gives CDR1 SGDLS, CDR2 YYNGEE. The CDR3 region is CASSVERNLAGVPRETQYF. CDR3 sequence (DNA): TGTGCCAGCAGCGTAGAGAGAAACCTAGCGGGAGTCCCCCGAGAGACCCAGTACTTC.

This chain uses TRBV12-3 or TRBV12-4 with TRBJ2-4; 8 bases are shared with TRBD2. The V gene end was trimmed by 3 bases and the J gene end by 4 bases; junction bases not matched to a gene: 8. This CDR3 region has 16 residues. The CDR3 DNA reads TGTGCCAGCAGTTTGTATAGCGGGGCATCAAAAAACATTCAGTACTTC. Encoded protein: CASSLYSGASKNIQYF.

This clonotype was counted a few times. The J gene is TRBJ2-5, the V gene TRBV7-2; either TRBD1 or TRBD2 may fit D (5 bases each). CDR1 and CDR2 (germline): SGHTA, FQGNSA. Trimming took 0 bases from V and 5 from J, leaving 10 bases between them. This CDR3 is built from 14 residues. CDR3 DNA: TGTGCCAGCAGCTTAGCCCGGGGCAGTGAGACCCAGTACTTC. This translates into CASSLARGSETQYF.

This clonotype has only a few counts. This chain links TRBV2 with TRBJ2-7, with a possible D match to TRBD2 (5 bases). CDR1 is SNHLY and CDR2 is FYNNEI in the germline V gene. Between the trimmed V and J ends, which lost 6 bases and 2 bases, there was a span of 8 bases. This CDR3 is built from 12 residues. CDR3 region: CASRRETYEQYF. For the CDR3, the DNA is TGTGCCAGCAGGAGGGAGACCTACGAGCAGTACTTC.

This clonotype was counted once. This rearrangement joins TRBV3-1 to TRBJ2-3, with TRBD2 matching 9 bases. The V and J ends lost 0 bases and 1 base, in that order; junction bases with no gene match: 2. In germline, CDR1 is LGHDT, CDR2 YNNKEL (reference sequence). The CDR3 spans 16 residues. CDR3 region: CASSQETSGRTDTQYF. The CDR3 coding sequence is TGTGCCAGCAGCCAAGAGACTAGCGGACGCACAGATACGCAGTATTTT.